This TCR beta chain was recovered during a study of cytomegalovirus exposure and HLA in healthy donors. With respect to this clone: Its specificity is unknown.

The PCR was carried out with 60 Vbeta primers and 13 Jbeta primers. Sequenced by immunoSEQ multiplex PCR; TCRdb stores in-frame clones only, minus some. The sample records fewer than 200,000 clones, roughly 79% being singletons. Regarding the study as a whole: The authors judged a highly shared variant cluster likely a sequencing artifact.

CDR3 length equals 15 residues. Germline V lookup: CDR1 LNHNV, CDR2 YYDKDF (reference sequence). V lost 0 bases to trimming and J lost 10 bases; unmatched junction nucleotides: 4. The chain joins TRBV15 to TRBJ1-6; 9 positions match TRBD1. The TCR comes from a woman aged 45-65 years in good health and CMV-seronegative. Sequenced material: PBMCs. The CDR3 DNA reads TGTGCCACCAGCAGAGATCGGGACAGGGTATCACCCCTCCACTTT. This sequence encodes CATSRDRDRVSPLHF.